This is a list of T cell receptor beta chains from one sample in a study of T cell responses to AZD1222 COVID-19 vaccine. Sequenced by immunoSEQ multiplex PCR; TCRdb stores in-frame clones only, minus some. Of approximately 180,000 clones detected, about 85% appear once; the ten largest clones hold around 2.6%. Material: peripheral blood, obtained on day 0 of AZD1222 vaccination. These receptors were obtained from an adult in good health. CDR3s include the opening cysteine and the closing phenylalanine or tryptophan. A D gene is named only where the DNA matches it firmly. For some rows the clone size is stated as once, few or many, or as a class when expanded; others skip it.

CDR3 DNA: TGTGCAAGTCGCTTAAGAAAGGTGACAACTAATGAAAAACTGTTTTTT; CDR3 protein: CASRLRKVTTNEKLFF; J gene: TRBJ1-4; clone size: .; D gene: .; V gene: TRBV12-2
CDR3 DNA: TGTGCCAGCAGCCCCGTCAGTACTAGCACAGATACGCAGTATTTT; CDR3 protein: CASSPVSTSTDTQYF; J gene: TRBJ2-3; clone size: .; D gene: .; V gene: TRBV6-5
CDR3 DNA: TGTGCCAGCAGCTCGGGACGGATGGGATTCTATGGCTACACCTTC; CDR3 protein: CASSSGRMGFYGYTF; J gene: TRBJ1-2; clone size: .; D gene: .; V gene: TRBV7-9
CDR3 DNA: TGTGCCAGCAGGGCCATGGGACAGGGGGCAAACGAGCAGTACTTC; CDR3 protein: CASRAMGQGANEQYF; J gene: TRBJ2-7; clone size: .; D gene: TRBD1; V gene: TRBV27
CDR3 DNA: TGCGCCAGCAGCTTGTCCCTAGCGGGCGGCACAGATACGCAGTATTTT; CDR3 protein: CASSLSLAGGTDTQYF; J gene: TRBJ2-3; clone size: once; D gene: TRBD2; V gene: TRBV5-1
CDR3 DNA: TGTGCCTGGAGTACAGCCCACGGAGGCGAGCAGTACTTC; CDR3 protein: CAWSTAHGGEQYF; J gene: TRBJ2-7; clone size: .; D gene: .; V gene: TRBV30
CDR3 DNA: TGTGCCAGCAGTCAAGGTTATCTTCGGGAGCAGTTCTTC; CDR3 protein: CASSQGYLREQFF; J gene: TRBJ2-1; clone size: .; D gene: .; V gene: TRBV27
CDR3 DNA: TGTGCCAGCAGGGCACTAGCGGGAGGGTACAATGAGCAGTTCTTC; CDR3 protein: CASRALAGGYNEQFF; J gene: TRBJ2-1; clone size: .; D gene: TRBD2; V gene: TRBV6-5
CDR3 DNA: TGTGCCAGCAGTTCCCAGCGACAGCCCCAGCATTTT; CDR3 protein: CASSSQRQPQHF; J gene: TRBJ1-5; clone size: .; D gene: .; V gene: TRBV12-3/TRBV12-4
CDR3 DNA: TGTGCCAGCAGCTTGGAAGCCCAAGCCAGCACAGATACGCAGTATTTT; CDR3 protein: CASSLEAQASTDTQYF; J gene: TRBJ2-3; clone size: .; D gene: .; V gene: TRBV5-4
CDR3 DNA: TGTGCCAGCAGCTTTCCCCGGGGACAGGAGACCACCGGGGAGCTGTTTTTT; CDR3 protein: CASSFPRGQETTGELFF; J gene: TRBJ2-2; clone size: .; D gene: TRBD1; V gene: TRBV9
CDR3 DNA: TGTGCCAGCAGTTCGCACGGACAGGGTCCAGATACGCAGTATTTT; CDR3 protein: CASSSHGQGPDTQYF; J gene: TRBJ2-3; clone size: once; D gene: TRBD1; V gene: TRBV28
CDR3 DNA: TGTGCCAGCAGTGTTTATCAGACAGGGACGTTTGGCTACACCTTC; CDR3 protein: CASSVYQTGTFGYTF; J gene: TRBJ1-2; clone size: .; D gene: TRBD1; V gene: TRBV28
CDR3 DNA: TGTGCCGCAACGGGACAGCCGAATTCACCCCTCCACTTT; CDR3 protein: CAATGQPNSPLHF; J gene: TRBJ1-6; clone size: .; D gene: TRBD1; V gene: TRBV30
CDR3 DNA: TGCGCCAGCATCGCCTACCAAGAGACCCAGTACTTC; CDR3 protein: CASIAYQETQYF; J gene: TRBJ2-5; clone size: .; D gene: .; V gene: TRBV5-1
CDR3 DNA: TGTGCCAGCAGCCTGGGACTAGCGGGCTCAACCTACGAGCAGTACTTC; CDR3 protein: CASSLGLAGSTYEQYF; J gene: TRBJ2-7; clone size: .; D gene: TRBD2; V gene: TRBV2
CDR3 DNA: TGTGCCAGCACCGGGAGGGGTCACTATGGCTACACCTTC; CDR3 protein: CASTGRGHYGYTF; J gene: TRBJ1-2; clone size: .; D gene: .; V gene: TRBV27
CDR3 DNA: TGTGCCACCAGCAGAGCCAGTCTTAATGAAAAACTGTTTTTT; CDR3 protein: CATSRASLNEKLFF; J gene: TRBJ1-4; clone size: .; D gene: .; V gene: TRBV15
CDR3 DNA: TGTGCCAGCAGTCCCGACAGGGGGAGATCCGAGCAGTACTTC; CDR3 protein: CASSPDRGRSEQYF; J gene: TRBJ2-7; clone size: .; D gene: TRBD1; V gene: TRBV6-5
CDR3 DNA: TGTGCCAGCAGTTTTGGGGCCCACTACGAGCAGTACTTC; CDR3 protein: CASSFGAHYEQYF; J gene: TRBJ2-7; clone size: .; D gene: .; V gene: TRBV12-3/TRBV12-4
CDR3 DNA: TGTGCCAGCGGCCAGGGACAGGGTAATGAGCAGTTCTTC; CDR3 protein: CASGQGQGNEQFF; J gene: TRBJ2-1; clone size: .; D gene: TRBD1; V gene: TRBV27
CDR3 DNA: TGTGCCAGCAGGTCCGCGACAGGGGGCTCTGAAGCTTTCTTT; CDR3 protein: CASRSATGGSEAFF; J gene: TRBJ1-1; clone size: .; D gene: TRBD1; V gene: TRBV3-1/TRBV3-2
CDR3 DNA: TGTGCCAGCAGCCCGACAGAGGGGTACTGGAGGGGCTACACCTTC; CDR3 protein: CASSPTEGYWRGYTF; J gene: TRBJ1-2; clone size: .; D gene: .; V gene: TRBV3-1/TRBV3-2
CDR3 DNA: TGTGCCAGCAGTCGACAGGGTCGAGAGACCCAGTACTTC; CDR3 protein: CASSRQGRETQYF; J gene: TRBJ2-5; clone size: .; D gene: TRBD1; V gene: TRBV12-3/TRBV12-4
CDR3 DNA: TGTGCTAGTGGTCACCCGCGGGACAGCTACCAAGAGACCCAGTACTTC; CDR3 protein: CASGHPRDSYQETQYF; J gene: TRBJ2-5; clone size: .; D gene: .; V gene: TRBV12-5
CDR3 DNA: TGTGCCAGTAGTATAGTCATGAGGGGACAGGGGAAATCAGATACGCAGTATTTT; CDR3 protein: CASSIVMRGQGKSDTQYF; J gene: TRBJ2-3; clone size: .; D gene: TRBD1; V gene: TRBV19
CDR3 DNA: TGTGCCAGCTCACCTAGAGGGACTAGCGGCCCGGGAAAGCAGTTCTTC; CDR3 protein: CASSPRGTSGPGKQFF; J gene: TRBJ2-1; clone size: once; D gene: TRBD2; V gene: TRBV18
CDR3 DNA: TGTGCCTGGAGTCCAGGGGGCTTGGAAGCTTTCTTT; CDR3 protein: CAWSPGGLEAFF; J gene: TRBJ1-1; clone size: .; D gene: TRBD1; V gene: TRBV30
CDR3 DNA: TGTGCCAGCAGGGCTAGGGGCCAGTCCTACAATGAGCAGTTCTTC; CDR3 protein: CASRARGQSYNEQFF; J gene: TRBJ2-1; clone size: few; D gene: .; V gene: TRBV6-5
CDR3 DNA: TGTGCCAGTAGTATCGTGGGGACTGGGGCCAACGTCCTGACTTTC; CDR3 protein: CASSIVGTGANVLTF; J gene: TRBJ2-6; clone size: once; D gene: .; V gene: TRBV19
CDR3 DNA: TGTGCCAGCAGTTTAGATCAGCGGGACCGGCGAAACACCGGGGAGCTGTTTTTT; CDR3 protein: CASSLDQRDRRNTGELFF; J gene: TRBJ2-2; clone size: .; D gene: TRBD2; V gene: TRBV27
CDR3 DNA: TGCGCCAGCAGATATGGAGGTCAGCAAGAGACCCAGTACTTC; CDR3 protein: CASRYGGQQETQYF; J gene: TRBJ2-5; clone size: .; D gene: .; V gene: TRBV5-1
CDR3 DNA: TGTGCCAGCAGCGTTCAGGGGGGGATCGCTGAAGCTTTCTTT; CDR3 protein: CASSVQGGIAEAFF; J gene: TRBJ1-1; clone size: .; D gene: TRBD1; V gene: TRBV9
CDR3 DNA: TGTGCCAGCAGCCAACCCGGAACCCAGGGGAGGGCCGACAATGAGCAGTTCTTC; CDR3 protein: CASSQPGTQGRADNEQFF; J gene: TRBJ2-1; clone size: once; D gene: .; V gene: TRBV3-1/TRBV3-2
CDR3 DNA: TGCGCCAGCAGCCAAACCGACTCGGCTGGACAGCCCCAGCATTTT; CDR3 protein: CASSQTDSAGQPQHF; J gene: TRBJ1-5; clone size: .; D gene: .; V gene: TRBV4-1
CDR3 DNA: TGCGCCAGCATCAAGGTAGCGGGAGTGAAAAATGAGCAGTTCTTC; CDR3 protein: CASIKVAGVKNEQFF; J gene: TRBJ2-1; clone size: .; D gene: TRBD2; V gene: TRBV5-1
CDR3 DNA: TGTGCCAGCAGCTTAGAACAGGGGTGGTACGAGCAGTACTTC; CDR3 protein: CASSLEQGWYEQYF; J gene: TRBJ2-7; clone size: .; D gene: TRBD1; V gene: TRBV11-2
CDR3 DNA: TGTGCCAGCAGCTCCGCGGGAAGCGGGAAGGGTGAGCAGTTCTTC; CDR3 protein: CASSSAGSGKGEQFF; J gene: TRBJ2-1; clone size: .; D gene: TRBD2; V gene: TRBV7-8
CDR3 DNA: TGTGCCAGCAGCTTGGCGGGGACAGGGGGCACTGAAGCTTTCTTT; CDR3 protein: CASSLAGTGGTEAFF; J gene: TRBJ1-1; clone size: .; D gene: TRBD1; V gene: TRBV5-6
CDR3 DNA: TGTGCCAGCAGCGTAAGAGCGGGAGGCGAATACAATGAGCAGTTCTTC; CDR3 protein: CASSVRAGGEYNEQFF; J gene: TRBJ2-1; clone size: .; D gene: TRBD2; V gene: TRBV9
CDR3 DNA: TGCGCCAGCAGCTTGGGAGGGGGCCCCAACTATGGCTACACCTTC; CDR3 protein: CASSLGGGPNYGYTF; J gene: TRBJ1-2; clone size: few; D gene: TRBD1; V gene: TRBV5-1
CDR3 DNA: TGTGCCAGCAGCTATGAGCGGACTGATACGCAGTATTTT; CDR3 protein: CASSYERTDTQYF; J gene: TRBJ2-3; clone size: .; D gene: .; V gene: TRBV5-5
CDR3 DNA: TGTGCCAGCAGTGAAAAGGTTCACAGCCTGAACACCGGGGAGCTGTTTTTT; CDR3 protein: CASSEKVHSLNTGELFF; J gene: TRBJ2-2; clone size: .; D gene: .; V gene: TRBV6-1
CDR3 DNA: TGTGCCAGCAGTCGACAGGGGGCGCGGGATGGCTACACCTTC; CDR3 protein: CASSRQGARDGYTF; J gene: TRBJ1-2; clone size: .; D gene: TRBD1; V gene: TRBV6-5
CDR3 DNA: TGTGCCAGCGGAAATGGACAGGGATTAAATCAGCCCCAGCATTTT; CDR3 protein: CASGNGQGLNQPQHF; J gene: TRBJ1-5; clone size: few; D gene: TRBD1; V gene: TRBV27
CDR3 DNA: TGTGCCAGCAGCTCAAGACCCGCCGGGGAGCTGTTTTTT; CDR3 protein: CASSSRPAGELFF; J gene: TRBJ2-2; clone size: .; D gene: .; V gene: TRBV11-3
CDR3 DNA: TGTGCCAGCAGCTCGGACAGGGGGTCCTACAATGAGCAGTTCTTC; CDR3 protein: CASSSDRGSYNEQFF; J gene: TRBJ2-1; clone size: .; D gene: TRBD1; V gene: TRBV6-5
CDR3 DNA: TGTGCCAGCAGCACCCAACAGGGGGCCAACGTCCTGACTTTC; CDR3 protein: CASSTQQGANVLTF; J gene: TRBJ2-6; clone size: .; D gene: .; V gene: TRBV5-4
CDR3 DNA: TGTGCCAGCAGCCCCGAGCAGTTCTTC; CDR3 protein: CASSPEQFF; J gene: TRBJ2-1; clone size: few; D gene: .; V gene: TRBV21-1
CDR3 DNA: TGCAGCGTTGAAGTACTCTTTGCGGGCGAGCAGTACTTC; CDR3 protein: CSVEVLFAGEQYF; J gene: TRBJ2-7; clone size: once; D gene: .; V gene: TRBV29-1
CDR3 DNA: TGCGCCAGCAGCTTTAACATTGCACCGAACACTGAAGCTTTCTTT; CDR3 protein: CASSFNIAPNTEAFF; J gene: TRBJ1-1; clone size: .; D gene: .; V gene: TRBV5-1
CDR3 DNA: TGCGCCAGCAGCACGGACCCGCTGGGGAACACCGGGGAGCTGTTTTTT; CDR3 protein: CASSTDPLGNTGELFF; J gene: TRBJ2-2; clone size: once; D gene: .; V gene: TRBV5-1
CDR3 DNA: TGCGCCAGCAGCTGGGATGGGGGTGGCAATGAGCAGTTCTTC; CDR3 protein: CASSWDGGGNEQFF; J gene: TRBJ2-1; clone size: .; D gene: .; V gene: TRBV5-1